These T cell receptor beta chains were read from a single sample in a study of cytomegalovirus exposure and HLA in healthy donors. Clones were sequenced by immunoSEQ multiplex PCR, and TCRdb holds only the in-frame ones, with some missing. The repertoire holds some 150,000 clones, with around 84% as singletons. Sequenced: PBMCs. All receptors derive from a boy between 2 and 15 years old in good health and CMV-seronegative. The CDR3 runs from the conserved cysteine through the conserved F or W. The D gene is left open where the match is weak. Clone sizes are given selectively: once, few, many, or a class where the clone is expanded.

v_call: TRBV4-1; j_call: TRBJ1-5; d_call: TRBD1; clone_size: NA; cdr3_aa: CASSRAGGGTEGRVGNQPQHF; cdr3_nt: TGCGCCAGCAGCCGGGCTGGTGGGGGGACAGAGGGAAGAGTCGGCAATCAGCCCCAGCATTTT
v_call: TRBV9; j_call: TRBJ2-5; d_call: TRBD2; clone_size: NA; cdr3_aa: CASSKDSGERYF; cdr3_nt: TGTGCCAGCAGCAAAGATAGCGGGGAGAGGTACTTC
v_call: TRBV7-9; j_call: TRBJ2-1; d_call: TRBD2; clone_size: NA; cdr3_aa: CASRFGLAGGGSSYNEQFF; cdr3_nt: TGTGCCAGCAGGTTCGGGCTAGCGGGAGGGGGGAGCTCCTACAATGAGCAGTTCTTC
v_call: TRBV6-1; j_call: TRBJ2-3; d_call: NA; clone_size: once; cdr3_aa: CASRETGNAGTDTQYF; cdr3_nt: TGTGCCAGCAGGGAAACAGGGAACGCGGGCACAGATACGCAGTATTTT
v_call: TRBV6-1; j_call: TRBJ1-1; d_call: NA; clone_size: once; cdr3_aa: CASREPGVSREAFF; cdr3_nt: TGTGCCAGCAGGGAACCGGGGGTTTCTCGAGAAGCTTTCTTT
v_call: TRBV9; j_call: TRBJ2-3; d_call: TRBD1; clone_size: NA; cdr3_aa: CASSYGTGGTDTQYF; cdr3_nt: TGTGCCAGCAGCTATGGGACAGGGGGCACAGATACGCAGTATTTT
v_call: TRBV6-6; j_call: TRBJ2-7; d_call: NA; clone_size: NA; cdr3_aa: CASSYLSGGSYEQYF; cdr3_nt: TGTGCCAGCAGTTACCTTAGCGGAGGTTCCTACGAGCAGTACTTC
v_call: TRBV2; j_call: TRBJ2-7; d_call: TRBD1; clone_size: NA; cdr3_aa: CAILRRVGQGSDEQYF; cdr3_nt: TGTGCCATCCTCCGTCGCGTGGGACAGGGGAGCGACGAGCAGTACTTC
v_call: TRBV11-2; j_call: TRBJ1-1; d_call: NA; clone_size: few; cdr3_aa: CASSLVRHRPLNTEAFF; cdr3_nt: TGTGCCAGCAGCTTAGTTCGTCACAGACCTTTGAACACTGAAGCTTTCTTT
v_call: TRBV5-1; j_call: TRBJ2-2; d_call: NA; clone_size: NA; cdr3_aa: CASSLRGALFIPGELFF; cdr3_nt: TGCGCCAGCAGCTTGCGGGGGGCGCTTTTTATTCCCGGGGAGCTGTTTTTT
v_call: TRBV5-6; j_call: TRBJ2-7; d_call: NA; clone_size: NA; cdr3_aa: CASSLTSLTFEQYF; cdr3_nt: TGTGCCAGCAGCTTGACTAGCTTAACATTCGAGCAGTACTTC
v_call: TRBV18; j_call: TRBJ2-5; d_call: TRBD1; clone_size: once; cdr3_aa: CASSPWDSKETQYF; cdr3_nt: TGTGCCAGCTCACCGTGGGACAGTAAAGAGACCCAGTACTTC
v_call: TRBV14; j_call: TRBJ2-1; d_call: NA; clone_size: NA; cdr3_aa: CASSRGLASNEQFF; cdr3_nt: TGTGCCAGCAGCCGCGGGCTAGCCAGTAATGAGCAGTTCTTC
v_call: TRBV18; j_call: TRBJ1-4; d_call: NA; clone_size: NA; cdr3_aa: CASSPLGLNEKLFF; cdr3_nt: TGTGCCAGCTCACCACTGGGACTCAATGAAAAACTGTTTTTT
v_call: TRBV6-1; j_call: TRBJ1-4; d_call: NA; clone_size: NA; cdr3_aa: CASRQGLENEKLFF; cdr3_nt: TGTGCCAGCAGGCAGGGTTTGGAGAATGAAAAACTGTTTTTT
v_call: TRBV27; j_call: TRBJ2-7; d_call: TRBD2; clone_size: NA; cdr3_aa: CASKVLAGSSYEQYF; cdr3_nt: TGTGCCAGCAAAGTTCTAGCGGGGAGTTCCTACGAGCAGTACTTC
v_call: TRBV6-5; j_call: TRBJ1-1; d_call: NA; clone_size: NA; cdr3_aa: CASREHGAAEAFF; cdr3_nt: TGTGCCAGCAGAGAGCATGGGGCCGCTGAAGCTTTCTTT
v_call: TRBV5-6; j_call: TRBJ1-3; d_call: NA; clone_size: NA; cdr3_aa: CASSLEPANLRNRNTIYF; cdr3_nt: TGTGCCAGCAGCTTGGAGCCGGCCAACCTTAGGAACAGGAACACCATATATTTT
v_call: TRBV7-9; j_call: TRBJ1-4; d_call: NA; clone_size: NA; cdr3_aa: CSSSLSTGRANEKLFF; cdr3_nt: TGTTCCAGCAGCTTATCCACAGGCCGGGCTAATGAAAAACTGTTTTTT
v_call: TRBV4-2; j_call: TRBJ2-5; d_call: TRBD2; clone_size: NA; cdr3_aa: CASSPGPGAGGLETQYF; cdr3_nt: TGTGCCAGCAGCCCAGGCCCGGGAGCGGGAGGGCTCGAGACCCAGTACTTC
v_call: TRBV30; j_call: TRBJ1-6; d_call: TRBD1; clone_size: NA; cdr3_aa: CAWGTGFNSPLHF; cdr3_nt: TGTGCCTGGGGGACAGGGTTTAATTCACCCCTCCACTTT
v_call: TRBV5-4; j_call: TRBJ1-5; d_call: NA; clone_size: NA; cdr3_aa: CASSLEAGEGCSQPQHF; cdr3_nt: TGTGCCAGCAGCTTGGAAGCAGGGGAGGGGTGTAGTCAGCCCCAGCATTTT
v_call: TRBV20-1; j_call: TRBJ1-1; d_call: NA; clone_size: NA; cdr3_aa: CSASRGPLAFF; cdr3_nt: TGCAGTGCTAGCAGGGGACCGCTAGCTTTCTTT
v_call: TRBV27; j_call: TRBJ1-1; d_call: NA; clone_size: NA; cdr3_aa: CASSSGANTEAFF; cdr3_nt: TGTGCCAGCAGTTCAGGGGCGAACACTGAAGCTTTCTTT
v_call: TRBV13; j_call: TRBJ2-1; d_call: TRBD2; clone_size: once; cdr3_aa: CASSPQTSGRILQFF; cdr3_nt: TGTGCCAGCAGCCCCCAGACTAGCGGGAGAATCCTGCAGTTCTTC
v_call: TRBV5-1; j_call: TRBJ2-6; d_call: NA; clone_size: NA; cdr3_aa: CASSLKSRVSYSGANVLTF; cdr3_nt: TGCGCCAGCAGCTTAAAATCCAGGGTTTCCTACTCTGGGGCCAACGTCCTGACTTTC
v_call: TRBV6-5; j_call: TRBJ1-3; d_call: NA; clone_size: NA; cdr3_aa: CASSYWGPGNTIYF; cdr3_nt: TGTGCCAGCAGTTACTGGGGGCCTGGAAACACCATATATTTT
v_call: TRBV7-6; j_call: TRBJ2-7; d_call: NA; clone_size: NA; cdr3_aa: CASSLASPGGVDEQYF; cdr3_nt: TGTGCCAGCAGCTTAGCGAGTCCAGGAGGGGTCGACGAGCAGTACTTC
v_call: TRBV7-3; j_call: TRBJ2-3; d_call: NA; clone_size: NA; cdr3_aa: CASSSAGWDTQYF; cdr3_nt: TGTGCCAGCAGCTCCGCAGGCTGGGATACGCAGTATTTT
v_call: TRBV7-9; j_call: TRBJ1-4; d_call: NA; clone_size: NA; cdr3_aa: CASSQLSEKLFF; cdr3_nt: TGTGCCAGCAGCCAATTGAGCGAAAAACTGTTTTTT
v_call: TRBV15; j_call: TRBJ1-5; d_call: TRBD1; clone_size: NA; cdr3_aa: CATSGYGDRGLSSNQPQHF; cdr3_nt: TGTGCCACCAGCGGGTATGGGGACAGGGGCCTATCGAGCAATCAGCCCCAGCATTTT
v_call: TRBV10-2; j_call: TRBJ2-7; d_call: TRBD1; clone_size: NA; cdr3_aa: CASSESRINRGYEQYF; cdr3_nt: TGCGCCAGCAGTGAGTCGCGAATTAACAGGGGCTACGAGCAGTACTTC